This T cell receptor beta chain was identified in a study of monozygotic twins with inflammatory bowel disease. This CDR3 has 14 residues. Germline loops: CDR1 MNHNS, CDR2 SASEGT. Points from the study as a whole: No discrimination was achieved between different T cell subtypes. IBD patients shared fewer clonotypes with other individuals than healthy twins, especially patients with disease activity signs.

TCRdb reprocessed the 5' RACE reads and reports one entry per CDR3 protein, with no DNA. The sample data list 190,000 or so distinct CDR3 sequences. To note about this clonotype: Its antigen is as yet unknown.

The V call is TRBV6-1, the J call TRBJ2-3. Sequenced: blood. This receptor was identified in a human donor with ulcerative colitis or Crohn's disease, or a healthy co-twin of an affected twin (not recorded which). CDR3 protein: CASSEAWETDTQYF.